The sequence of this T cell receptor beta chain was determined in a study of radiotherapy plus CTLA-4 blockade in lung cancer. Data came from immunoSEQ multiplex PCR; TCRdb stores just in-frame clones and leaves some out. The data show 80,000 or so clones, 78% seen once. The V gene end was trimmed by 6 bases and the J gene end by 3 bases; junction bases not matched to a gene: 7. This CDR3 region has 14 residues. Germline V gene lookup returns CDR1 SGHRS and CDR2 YFSETQ. Sequencing was performed on peripheral blood, taken from a patient treated with radiotherapy plus ipilimumab. This receptor was obtained from a human donor with non-small cell lung cancer who had a partial response to radiotherapy plus ipilimumab. Some clones in this sample may be carry-over from other donors' samples. The chain carries TRBV5-1 and TRBJ1-2; TRBD1 matches at 8 bases. Here the CDR3 reads CASTDGQGYYGYTF. CDR3 DNA: TGCGCCAGCACCGACGGACAGGGCTACTATGGCTACACCTTC.